A single sample gave rise to the 24 T cell receptor beta chains below, sequenced in a study of T-cell memory formation after mild COVID-19. Via MiXCR, TCRdb re-called the 5' RACE reads, giving one row per CDR3 protein. Here the sample spans about 340,000 distinct CDR3 sequences, 20% to 25% being singletons. Sequenced material: PBMCs or a T cell subset sorted from them (not recorded which). These receptors were taken from an adult woman who had mild COVID-19 (a few samples of this study predate the infection). Cell type and time point are not known.

V usage is TRBV7-9 and J usage is TRBJ2-2; 8 nucleotides line up with TRBD1. Losses at the gene ends were 4 bases for V and 5 bases for J; bases not matched to a gene: 12. In germline, CDR1 is SEHNR, CDR2 FQNEAQ (reference sequence). This CDR3 region has 17 residues. The chain's CDR3 is CASSSTTRQGLTGELFF. The CDR3 region has the DNA TGTGCCAGCAGCTCAACCACCCGACAGGGGTTAACCGGGGAGCTGTTTTTT. The full variable domain, in which reference TRBV7-9 and TRBJ2-2 provide the parts outside the CDR3, is DTGVSQNPRHKITKRGQNVTFRCDPISEHNRLYWYRQTLGQGPEFLTYFQNEAQLEKSRLLSDRFSAERPKGSFSTLEIQRTEQGDSAMYLCASSSTTRQGLTGELFFGEGSRLTVL.

This clonotype turned up a few times. V and J are TRBV7-9 and TRBJ1-1; TRBD1 matches at 9 bases. This CDR3 spans 17 amino acids. J was trimmed by 0 bases and V by 7 bases; bases with no gene match: 12. Per the germline V gene, CDR1 is SEHNR and CDR2 is FQNEAQ (reference sequence). The DNA of the CDR3 is TGTGCCAGCACCAAGGCGCGGGGACAGGGACTGAACACTGAAGCTTTCTTT. This gives the protein CASTKARGQGLNTEAFF.

This clonotype was counted between two and nine times. V gene TRBV20-1 combines with J gene TRBJ1-1; D remains ambiguous. The length of the CDR3 is 10 residues. Germline V lookup: CDR1 DFQATT, CDR2 SNEGSKA (reference sequence). Trimming took off 7 bases at V and 6 bases at J, with 9 bases between the two ends. The CDR3 sequence is CSVSVPEAFF. The CDR3 DNA reads as TGCAGTGTATCCGTACCTGAAGCTTTCTTT.

The chain recombines TRBV20-1 with TRBJ1-3; no clear D. Trimming cost V 6 bases and J 0 bases, with 15 bases left between them. Germline assignment: CDR1 DFQATT and CDR2 SNEGSKA (reference sequence). This CDR3 spans 15 amino acids. The DNA for the CDR3 is TGCAGTGCCACGACAAGCGTTTACTCTGGAAACACCATATATTTT. Its translation: CSATTSVYSGNTIYF.

This clonotype was counted many times. J is TRBJ2-7 and V is TRBV3-1; 7 bases fit TRBD1. Germline lookup yields CDR1 LGHDT and CDR2 YNNKEL (reference sequence). V was clipped by 4 bases and J by 1 base; unmatched bases: 4. The length of the CDR3 is 14 residues. CDR3 nucleotide sequence: TGTGCCAGCAGCCTCCGGGACAGATCCTACGAGCAGTACTTC. Its translation: CASSLRDRSYEQYF.

The rearrangement links TRBV12-3 or TRBV12-4 to TRBJ2-2, with 7 bases matching TRBD1. This CDR3 comprises 13 residues. The J segment lost 8 bases and the V segment lost 6 bases, leaving 6 bases of the junction unmatched. For the CDR3, the DNA is TGTGCCAGCAGGAGCAGGGGGTTTGGGGAGCTGTTTTTT. Amino acid sequence: CASRSRGFGELFF.

V usage is TRBV4-2 and J usage is TRBJ2-1; 7 nucleotides agree with TRBD2. CDR1 LGHNA and CDR2 YNFKEQ come from the germline V gene. The CDR3 runs to 17 residues. J gave up 1 base and V 2 bases, and 8 bases lay outside the gene matches. In nucleotides, the CDR3 is TGTGCCAGCAGCCAATACGAGCGGGGAGATTCCTACAATGAGCAGTTCTTC. As protein: CASSQYERGDSYNEQFF.

The J gene is TRBJ2-7, the V gene TRBV5-1; 9 bases fit TRBD2. The V gene end was trimmed by 3 bases and the J gene end by 3 bases; junction bases not matched to a gene: 4. From germline, CDR1 is SGHRS and CDR2 YFSETQ. This CDR3 is 14 amino acids long. CDR3 region: CASSYSGGRYEQYF. The CDR3 DNA reads TGCGCCAGCAGCTATAGCGGGGGCCGCTACGAGCAGTACTTC.

The chain joins TRBV2 to TRBJ1-1; possibly TRBD1 for D (5 bases). Trimming stripped 5 bases from V and 10 bases from J, with 14 bases between. The CDR3 extends over 12 amino acids. The V gene's germline CDR1 is SNHLY and CDR2 FYNNEI. The CDR3 coding sequence is TGTGCCAGCAGTTTACACGCTCAGGGAGCTTTCTTT. Protein sequence: CASSLHAQGAFF.

This chain links TRBV12-3 or TRBV12-4 with TRBJ2-5; tentative D call: TRBD1 (6 bases). The length of the CDR3 is 14 residues. Deletions cut 5 bases from V and 5 bases from J, with 15 bases between. The DNA of the CDR3 is TGTGCCAGCAGTCCACGCACAGGGTCGGAGACCCAGTACTTC. Translating gives CASSPRTGSETQYF.

This clonotype occurred a few times. The V gene is TRBV7-2, the J gene TRBJ2-4; TRBD2 matches 12 bases. The CDR3 length is 14 residues. Per the germline V gene, CDR1 is SGHTA and CDR2 is FQGNSA. V trimming: 5 bases; J trimming: 5 bases; junction bases outside the gene matches: 1. The CDR3 nucleotides are TGTGCCAGCAGCCGACTAGCGGGAGAAAACATTCAGTACTTC. Residues: CASSRLAGENIQYF.

The chain is built from TRBV29-1 and TRBJ2-7, with D hard to call. Per the germline V gene, CDR1 is SQVTM and CDR2 is ANQGSEA. The CDR3 covers 13 residues. Deletions cut 3 bases from V and 5 bases from J, with 14 bases between. In DNA, the CDR3 is TGCAGCGTTGACGACTTTCAGCAAGACGAGCAGTACTTC. It yields the protein CSVDDFQQDEQYF.

The genes are TRBV9 and TRBJ1-1; no clear D gene. The CDR3 loop spans 13 amino acids. The germline gives CDR1 SGDLS, CDR2 YYNGEE. V lost 0 bases and J 1 base, leaving 4 bases between the germline ends. CDR3 sequence reads: CASSVGTNTEAFF. Written as DNA, the CDR3 is TGTGCCAGCAGCGTAGGCACGAACACTGAAGCTTTCTTT.

The gene calls are TRBV19 and TRBJ2-1, with D unresolved. The CDR3 spans 14 residues. In germline, CDR1 is LNHDA, CDR2 SQIVND (reference sequence). Trimming pared 0 bases from V and 0 bases from J, leaving 3 bases between. The DNA for the CDR3 is TGTGCCAGTAGTATAGATAGCTCCTACAATGAGCAGTTCTTC. This codes for CASSIDSSYNEQFF.

The rearrangement links TRBV10-3 to TRBJ2-3; 9 nucleotides agree with TRBD1. CDR3 length equals 16 residues. The V gene's germline CDR1 is ENHRY and CDR2 SYGVKD. V shed 3 bases, J shed 2 bases, and the junction held 6 bases outside the gene matches. CDR3: CAISEPGQGSTDTQYF. The CDR3, as DNA: TGTGCCATCAGTGAACCGGGACAGGGATCCACAGATACGCAGTATTTT.

This chain connects TRBV12-3 or TRBV12-4 to TRBJ1-2; the D is unclear. V was clipped by 3 bases and J by 8 bases, with 16 bases between them. CDR3 length: 14 residues. The CDR3 DNA is TGTGCCAGCAGTTTCTTCGCTGGTTATGAGGGCTACACCTTC. This gives the protein CASSFFAGYEGYTF.

This clonotype was seen a few times. V is TRBV10-3 and J is TRBJ2-3, with D possibly being TRBD2 (5 bases). V shed 0 bases and J shed 0 bases, with 7 bases lying between them. The CDR3 is 15 residues long. Germline CDR1 is ENHRY and CDR2 is SYGVKD. In DNA, the CDR3 is TGTGCCATCAGTGAGTCGGACTTAAGCACAGATACGCAGTATTTT. Translated, it gives CAISESDLSTDTQYF.

V gene TRBV5-1 combines with J gene TRBJ2-1; possible D gene TRBD1, 5 bases. This CDR3 spans 16 amino acids. Germline CDR1 and CDR2: SGHRS and YFSETQ. V lost 3 bases and J lost 11, with 24 bases in between. This CDR3 reads CASSSNTGATMWKQFF. The CDR3 DNA follows: TGCGCCAGCAGCTCTAATACAGGAGCCACAATGTGGAAGCAGTTCTTC.

This clonotype was detected only a few times. The chain links TRBV12-3 or TRBV12-4 to TRBJ2-3; D might be TRBD1 (6 bases). This CDR3 spans 14 amino acids. Between the trimmed V and J ends, which lost 1 base and 2 bases, there was a span of 7 bases. CDR3 sequence reads: CASSLGQDTDTQYF. Here the CDR3 DNA reads TGTGCCAGCAGTTTAGGACAGGACACAGATACGCAGTATTTT.

This clonotype has only a few counts. This chain links TRBV5-1 with TRBJ2-2, with D possibly called TRBD1 or TRBD2 (5 bases each). CDR1 SGHRS and CDR2 YFSETQ come from the germline V gene. This CDR3 has 16 amino acids. Trimming took off 2 bases at V and 7 bases at J, with 18 bases between the two ends. The CDR3 DNA reads as TGCGCCAGCAGCTTTACACAGGCTAGCAGTGGCGGGGAGCTGTTTTTT. It is translated as CASSFTQASSGGELFF. Combining the CDR3 with reference TRBV5-1 and TRBJ2-2 gives the whole variable domain KAGVTQTPRYLIKTRGQQVTLSCSPISGHRSVSWYQQTPGQGLQFLFEYFSETQRNKGNFPGRFSGRQFSNSRSEMNVSTLELGDSALYLCASSFTQASSGGELFFGEGSRLTVL.

This clonotype was observed a few times. The J gene is TRBJ2-5, the V gene TRBV7-8, with 9 bases fitting TRBD2. Trimming cost V 3 bases and J 2 bases; bases outside gene matches: 10. The V gene's germline CDR1 is SGHVS and CDR2 FQNEAQ. The CDR3 sequence is 17 residues long. The CDR3 DNA is TGTGCCAGCAGCTTGGGACTAGCCCAAACTCGGCAAGAGACCCAGTACTTC. Its protein is CASSLGLAQTRQETQYF.

This clonotype was found a few times. V usage is TRBV5-8 and J usage is TRBJ1-1, with TRBD1 matching over 9 bases. V lost 2 bases, J lost 4 bases, and 3 bases stayed unmatched. This CDR3 is built from 14 residues. Germline V gene sequence: CDR1 SGHTS, CDR2 YDEGEE. CDR3 region: CASSFMTGGTEAFF. CDR3 DNA sequence: TGTGCCAGCAGCTTCATGACAGGGGGCACTGAAGCTTTCTTT.

This clonotype has just a few counts. The V and J genes are TRBV3-1 and TRBJ2-1; D is unclear. The V gene's germline CDR1 is LGHDT and CDR2 YNNKEL (reference sequence). V shed 1 base and J shed 5 bases, with 6 bases lying between them. This CDR3 has 13 residues. In DNA, the CDR3 is TGTGCCAGCAGCCAAGGGCCCCACAATGAGCAGTTCTTC. It codes for CASSQGPHNEQFF.

There are a few counts of this clonotype. The genes are TRBV4-3 and TRBJ2-7; possible D gene TRBD2, 5 bases. The V end lost 1 base, the J end lost 2 bases, and 27 bases lay between the germline ends. Germline V gene data show CDR1 as LGHNA and CDR2 as YSLEER. CDR3 length equals 20 residues. The CDR3 coding sequence is TGCGCCAGCAGCCAAGTATATCTAGGGCCCGGGGTTGGCGGAACCTACGAGCAGTACTTC. Protein sequence: CASSQVYLGPGVGGTYEQYF.